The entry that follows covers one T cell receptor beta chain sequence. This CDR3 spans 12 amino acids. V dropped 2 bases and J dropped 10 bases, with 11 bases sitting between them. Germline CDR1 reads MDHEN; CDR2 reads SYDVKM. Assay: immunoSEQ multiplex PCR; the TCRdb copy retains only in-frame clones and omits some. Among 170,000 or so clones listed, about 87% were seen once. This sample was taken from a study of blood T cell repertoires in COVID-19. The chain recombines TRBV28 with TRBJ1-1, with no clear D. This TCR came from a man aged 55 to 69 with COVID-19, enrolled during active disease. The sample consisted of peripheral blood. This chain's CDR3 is CASSLPQTGAFF. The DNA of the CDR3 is TGTGCCAGCAGTTTACCCCAAACGGGAGCTTTCTTT.